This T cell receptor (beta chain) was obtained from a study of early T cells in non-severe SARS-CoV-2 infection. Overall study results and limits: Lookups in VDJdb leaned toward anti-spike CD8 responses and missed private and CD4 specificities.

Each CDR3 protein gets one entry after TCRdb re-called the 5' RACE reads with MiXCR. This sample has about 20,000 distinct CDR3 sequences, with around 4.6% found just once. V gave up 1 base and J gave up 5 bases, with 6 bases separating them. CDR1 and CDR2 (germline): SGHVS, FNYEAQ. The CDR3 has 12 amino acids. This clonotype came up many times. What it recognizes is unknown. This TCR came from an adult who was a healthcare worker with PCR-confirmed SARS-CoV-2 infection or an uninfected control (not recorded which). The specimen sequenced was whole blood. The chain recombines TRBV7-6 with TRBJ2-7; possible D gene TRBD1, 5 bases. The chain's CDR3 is CASSLVRDEQYF. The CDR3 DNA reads TGTGCCAGCAGCTTAGTCAGGGACGAGCAGTACTTC.